The 21 T cell receptor beta chains in this list originate from one sample, sequenced in a study of blood T cell repertoires in COVID-19 (dated by TCRdb to 2018 to 2021). Library method: the immunoSEQ multiplex PCR assay. Imported from immuneACCESS, the table was reduced by TCRdb to in-frame sequences with V and J called. These copies leave out some clones; in studies compared against another copy, an unresolved V gene accounts for under half, and the cause of the remainder is not known. Present in this sample are 200,000 to 300,000 clones, 65% to 90% of which were seen just once. Of the sample, approximately 4.5% falls within the top ten clones. Sequenced sample: peripheral blood. All receptors derive from a woman in her 70s with acute or convalescent COVID-19.

This clone was seen once. In the same sample, other DNA sequences code for this CDR3. The rearrangement uses TRBV5-1 and TRBJ2-2, with TRBD2 identical over 12 bases. Germline assignment: CDR1 SGHRS and CDR2 YFSETQ. This CDR3 is built from 15 residues. Trimming took 4 bases from V and 5 from J; bases not matched to a gene: 3. CDR3 sequence (DNA): TGCGCCAGCAGCCCCGGACTAGCGGGGACCGGGGAGCTGTTTTTT. Protein: CASSPGLAGTGELFF.

This rearrangement joins TRBV10-3 to TRBJ1-2; 11 bases agree with TRBD1. Trimming removed 1 base from V and 7 bases from J; junction bases left unmatched: 5. Germline V lookup: CDR1 ENHRY, CDR2 SYGVKD. The CDR3 runs to 15 residues. The CDR3 reads CAISEFGQGAFGYTF. In nucleotides, the CDR3 is TGTGCCATCAGTGAGTTTGGACAGGGGGCGTTTGGCTACACCTTC.

The chain employs TRBV5-6 and TRBJ1-5; 7 bases are shared with TRBD1. With V trimmed by 3 bases and J by 0 bases, 6 bases remained unmatched. Germline loops: CDR1 SGHDT, CDR2 YYEEEE. The CDR3 runs to 16 residues. CDR3 DNA: TGTGCCAGCAGCTACAGGGGTTCAAATAGCAATCAGCCCCAGCATTTT. It encodes CASSYRGSNSNQPQHF.

The V and J genes are TRBV7-8 and TRBJ1-1; maybe TRBD1 (5 bases). Per germline, CDR1 SGHVS and CDR2 FQNEAQ. The CDR3 covers 13 residues. The V and J ends lost 9 bases and 0 bases respectively, with 11 bases between them. The chain's CDR3 is CASRQSMNTEAFF. The CDR3 DNA is TGTGCCAGTCGACAGTCGATGAACACTGAAGCTTTCTTT.

This chain links TRBV6-5 with TRBJ2-1; D possibly corresponds to TRBD2 (5 bases). V was trimmed by 5 bases and J by 4 bases, leaving 6 bases between them. CDR3 length: 12 amino acids. Germline V gene sequence: CDR1 MNHEY, CDR2 SVGAGI. Here the CDR3 DNA reads TGTGCCAGCAGTCGGAGGTACAATGAGCAGTTCTTC. Translating gives CASSRRYNEQFF.

Note on this clone: In the same sample, other DNA sequences code for this CDR3. V and J are TRBV5-1 and TRBJ1-1, with a tentative D call TRBD1 (5 bases). CDR3 size: 14 residues. The germline CDR1 and CDR2 sequences are SGHRS and YFSETQ. V lost 4 bases to trimming and J lost 1 base, with 11 bases between them. The CDR3 nucleotides are TGCGCCAGCAGCCTCTCCGGACAGAACACTGAAGCTTTCTTT. Translation: CASSLSGQNTEAFF.

The chain couples TRBV3-1 (or the pseudogene TRBV3-2) to TRBJ1-6, with 8 bases aligning to TRBD1. Trimming removed 1 base from V and 6 bases from J; junction bases left unmatched: 5. Germline V CDR1 and CDR2: LGHDT, YNNKEL (reference sequence). The CDR3 runs to 16 residues. Here the CDR3 reads CASSQVPGGSNSPLHF. The CDR3 coding sequence is TGTGCCAGCAGCCAAGTTCCAGGGGGCAGTAATTCACCCCTCCACTTT.

V usage is TRBV28 and J usage is TRBJ2-7, with D possibly matching TRBD2 (6 bases). The CDR3 contains 12 residues. From germline, CDR1 is MDHEN and CDR2 SYDVKM. The V and J ends lost 10 bases and 7 bases respectively, with 17 bases between them. DNA of the CDR3: TGTGCCACCATAGGCGGGGTGAGGGAGCAGTACTTC. It encodes CATIGGVREQYF.

This clone has a single count. The CDR3 is CASSLALTGLTEAFF. Written as DNA, the CDR3 is TGTGCCAGCAGCTTAGCATTGACAGGGCTTACTGAAGCTTTCTTT. V and J are TRBV7-9 and TRBJ1-1; 7 bases line up with TRBD1. The ends lost 0 bases at V and 5 bases at J; junction bases unmatched: 6. Germline CDR1 reads SEHNR; CDR2 reads FQNEAQ (reference sequence). The CDR3 length is 15 residues. The variable domain in full, completed from reference TRBV7-9 and TRBJ1-1, reads DTGVSQNPRHKITKRGQNVTFRCDPISEHNRLYWYRQTLGQGPEFLTYFQNEAQLEKSRLLSDRFSAERPKGSFSTLEIQRTEQGDSAMYLCASSLALTGLTEAFFGQGTRLTVV.

This clone was seen once. The sample has other DNA sequences that encode this CDR3 too. V and J are TRBV20-1 and TRBJ2-7, with D unresolved. V lost 1 base to trimming and J lost 3 bases, with 4 bases between them. The germline V gene has CDR1 DFQATT and CDR2 SNEGSKA (reference sequence). The CDR3 totals 11 residues. This CDR3 reads CSARASYEQYF. Written as DNA, the CDR3 is TGCAGTGCTAGAGCTAGCTACGAGCAGTACTTC.

V gene TRBV4-3 combines with J gene TRBJ1-2; D might be TRBD1 (5 bases). The CDR3 extends over 13 amino acids. The ends were cut back, 0 bases at V and 5 bases at J, with 7 bases in the middle. Germline V CDR1 and CDR2: LGHNA, YSLEER. The CDR3 reads CASSQEAGYGYTF. For the CDR3, the DNA is TGCGCCAGCAGCCAAGAGGCAGGGTATGGCTACACCTTC.

The rearrangement links TRBV2 to TRBJ2-2; 8 bases match TRBD1. CDR1 is SNHLY, CDR2 FYNNEI, per germline. The length of the CDR3 is 15 residues. V lost 5 bases and J lost 1; bases outside the gene matches: 3. This CDR3 reads CASSTTGGNTGELFF. The CDR3 DNA reads as TGTGCCAGCAGTACCACAGGGGGGAACACCGGGGAGCTGTTTTTT.

J is TRBJ1-1 and V is TRBV27, with D tentatively TRBD1 (6 bases). Trimming shortened V by 3 bases and J by 1 base, and 9 bases separated the two germline ends. Germline V CDR1 and CDR2: MNHEY, SMNVEV (reference sequence). This CDR3 spans 14 amino acids. CDR3 sequence (DNA): TGTGCCAGCAGTTTCGGGACACCGAACACTGAAGCTTTCTTT. Translated, it gives CASSFGTPNTEAFF.

A single count supports this clone. The CDR3 here is CASTSAGEGYTF. In nucleotides, the CDR3 is TGTGCCAGCACCTCGGCGGGGGAAGGCTACACCTTC. This sequence joins TRBV6-5 and TRBJ1-2; maybe TRBD1 (5 bases). This CDR3 region has 12 residues. Trimming shortened V by 7 bases and J by 8 bases, and 14 bases separated the two germline ends. CDR1 and CDR2 from the germline V gene are MNHEY and SVGAGI.

The chain uses TRBV14 and TRBJ1-4; D is unresolved. The CDR3 consists of 15 residues. Germline-derived CDR1 and CDR2 are SGHDN and FVKESK. The germline V and J ends were trimmed by 2 bases and 8 bases, with 15 bases remaining between them. The CDR3 coding sequence is TGTGCCAGCAGCCAATCCCCGACTCCCGGCGAAAAACTGTTTTTT. It translates to CASSQSPTPGEKLFF. Full variable domain (remainder filled in from reference TRBV14 and TRBJ1-4): EAGVTQFPSHSVIEKGQTVTLRCDPISGHDNLYWYRRVMGKEIKFLLHFVKESKQDESGMPNNRFLAERTGGTYSTLKVQPAELEDSGVYFCASSQSPTPGEKLFFGSGTQLSVL.

The chain is built from TRBV28 and TRBJ2-3, with D perhaps matching TRBD2 (6 bases). Looked up from germline, CDR1 is MDHEN and CDR2 is SYDVKM. Trimming took off 3 bases at V and 6 bases at J, with 10 bases between the two ends. The CDR3 has 13 amino acids. The CDR3 sequence is CASSLTGRDTQYF. The DNA of the CDR3 is TGTGCCAGCAGTTTGACTGGGAGGGATACGCAGTATTTT.

This clone was seen a single time. This sequence joins TRBV2 and TRBJ1-5; D gene ambiguous. Between the trimmed V and J ends, which lost 6 bases and 6 bases, there was a span of 9 bases. Germline loops: CDR1 SNHLY, CDR2 FYNNEI. The CDR3 loop spans 12 amino acids. The CDR3 DNA sequence: TGTGCCAGCAGCAAGGGAGCTCAGCCCCAGCATTTT. It yields the protein CASSKGAQPQHF.

This rearrangement joins TRBV28 to TRBJ2-7, with D hard to call. Germline assignment: CDR1 MDHEN and CDR2 SYDVKM. This CDR3 region has 11 residues. V was cut by 2 bases and J by 7 bases, with 6 bases left in between. Here the CDR3 reads CASSLQTEQYF. In DNA form, the CDR3 reads TGTGCCAGCAGTTTACAGACAGAGCAGTACTTC.

The rearrangement joins TRBV11-2 to TRBJ1-5; D might be TRBD1 (5 bases). V gave up 2 bases and J gave up 7 bases, with 12 bases separating them. The CDR3 consists of 14 residues. Germline lookup yields CDR1 SGHAT and CDR2 FQNNGV. This CDR3 reads CASSLQGILQPQHF. The CDR3 DNA is TGTGCCAGCAGCTTACAGGGAATTTTACAGCCCCAGCATTTT.

V usage is TRBV3-1 (or the pseudogene TRBV3-2) and J usage is TRBJ1-1; tentative D call: TRBD1 (6 bases). This CDR3 contains 13 residues. Germline loops: CDR1 LGHDT, CDR2 YNNKEL (reference sequence). Trimming removed 2 bases at V and 4 bases at J, with 8 bases between. In DNA, the CDR3 is TGTGCCAGCAGCCAAATACAGGGCACTGAAGCTTTCTTT. It yields the protein CASSQIQGTEAFF.

The chain combines TRBV10-3 with TRBJ1-5, with TRBD1 as a possible D gene (5 bases). Germline loops: CDR1 ENHRY, CDR2 SYGVKD. The CDR3 extends over 14 amino acids. The germline V and J ends were trimmed by 10 bases and 4 bases, with 17 bases remaining between them. The CDR3 spells CATLESRGNQPQHF. CDR3 DNA sequence: TGTGCCACCCTAGAAAGTCGGGGGAATCAGCCCCAGCATTTT.